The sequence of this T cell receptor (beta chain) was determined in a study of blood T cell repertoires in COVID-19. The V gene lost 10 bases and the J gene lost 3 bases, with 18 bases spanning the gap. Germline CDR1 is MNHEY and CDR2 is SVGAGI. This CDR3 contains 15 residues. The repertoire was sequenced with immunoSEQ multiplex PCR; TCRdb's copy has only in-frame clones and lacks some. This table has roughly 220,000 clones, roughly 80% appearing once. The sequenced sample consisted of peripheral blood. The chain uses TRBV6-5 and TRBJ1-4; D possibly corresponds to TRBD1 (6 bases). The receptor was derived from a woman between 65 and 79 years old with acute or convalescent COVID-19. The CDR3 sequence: CATAQNRASNEKLFF. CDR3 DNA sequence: TGTGCCACCGCCCAAAACAGGGCCTCTAATGAAAAACTGTTTTTT.